This TCR beta chain was retrieved from a study of PD-L1 blockade in urothelial cancer. General observations from the study: Durable-benefit patients expanded tumor-associated blood clones more at 3 weeks.

Turning to this clone: The antigen remains unidentified.

The CDR3 has 16 amino acids. Trimming shortened V by 3 bases and J by 0 bases, and 12 bases separated the two germline ends. Germline lookup yields CDR1 SNHLY and CDR2 FYNNEI. Profiled with immunoSEQ multiplex PCR; TCRdb holds only in-frame clones, not every one. The table lists 50,000 to 65,000 clones, about 86% of them singletons. Time point given: pretreatment peripheral blood. Locally advanced or metastatic urothelial carcinoma was diagnosed in the patients. The receptor's source is a man in his 70s with urothelial cancer. This rearrangement joins TRBV2 to TRBJ2-1, with D unresolved. This material consisted of PBMCs, taken around atezolizumab (anti-PD-L1) treatment. CDR3 sequence reads: CASSDSRPNSYNEQFF. The DNA for the CDR3 is TGTGCCAGCAGTGATAGCCGGCCGAACTCCTACAATGAGCAGTTCTTC.